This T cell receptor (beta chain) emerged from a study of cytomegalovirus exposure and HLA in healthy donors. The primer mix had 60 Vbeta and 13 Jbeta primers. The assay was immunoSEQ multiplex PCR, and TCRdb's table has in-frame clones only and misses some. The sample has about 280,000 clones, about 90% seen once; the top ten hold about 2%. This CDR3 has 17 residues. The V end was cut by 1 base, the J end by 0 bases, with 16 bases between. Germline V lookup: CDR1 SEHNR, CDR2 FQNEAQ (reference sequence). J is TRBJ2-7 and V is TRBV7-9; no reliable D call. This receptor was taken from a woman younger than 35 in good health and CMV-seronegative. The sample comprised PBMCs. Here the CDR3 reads CASSLGASNLGSYEQYF. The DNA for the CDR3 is TGTGCCAGCAGCTTAGGAGCGAGCAACTTAGGCTCCTACGAGCAGTACTTC.